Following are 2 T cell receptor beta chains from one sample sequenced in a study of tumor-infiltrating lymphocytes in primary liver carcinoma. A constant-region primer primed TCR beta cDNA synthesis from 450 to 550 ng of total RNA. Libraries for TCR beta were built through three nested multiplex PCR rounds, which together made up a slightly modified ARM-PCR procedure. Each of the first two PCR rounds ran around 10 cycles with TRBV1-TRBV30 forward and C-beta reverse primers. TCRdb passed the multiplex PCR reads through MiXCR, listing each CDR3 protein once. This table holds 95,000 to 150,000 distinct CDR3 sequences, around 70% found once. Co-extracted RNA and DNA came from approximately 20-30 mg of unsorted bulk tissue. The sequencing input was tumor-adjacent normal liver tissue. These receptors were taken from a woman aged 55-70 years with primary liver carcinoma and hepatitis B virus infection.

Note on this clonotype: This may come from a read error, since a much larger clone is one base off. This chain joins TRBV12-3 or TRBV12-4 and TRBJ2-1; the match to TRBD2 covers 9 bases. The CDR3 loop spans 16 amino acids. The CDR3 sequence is CASSLPLAGEIDEHFF. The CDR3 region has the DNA TGTGCCAGCAGCCTACCCTTAGCGGGAGAGATTGATGAGCACTTCTTC.

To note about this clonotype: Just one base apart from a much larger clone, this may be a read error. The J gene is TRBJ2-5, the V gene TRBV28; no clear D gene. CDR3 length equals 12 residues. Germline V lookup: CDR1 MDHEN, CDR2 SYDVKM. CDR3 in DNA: TGTGCCAACAGTTTTGCCGGAGAGACCCAGTACTTC. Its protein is CANSFAGETQYF.